Following are 14 T cell receptor beta chains from one sample sequenced in a study of shared clonotypes between healthy human individuals. Generated by immunoSEQ multiplex PCR, the TCRdb table keeps only in-frame clones and is missing some. This sample yields 2 million or so clones, of which around 96% are seen a single time; about 1.1% belongs to the top ten. Positive CCR7 selection of CD45RO-negative cells yielded the naive CD8 cells, and terminally differentiated effector memory CD45RA+ cells were excluded. The specimen was naive CD8+ T cells sorted from blood. These receptors came from a man younger than 35 in good health.

This clone was seen just once. V usage is TRBV7-8 and J usage is TRBJ1-4; unclear D gene. Germline assignment: CDR1 SGHVS and CDR2 FQNEAQ. V lost 5 bases and J 4 bases, leaving 14 bases between the germline ends. This CDR3 spans 15 amino acids. The CDR3 DNA is TGTGCCAGCAGCCCGTACAAAAAGGATAATGAAAAACTGTTTTTT. Protein: CASSPYKKDNEKLFF.

V is TRBV6-1 and J is TRBJ1-2; D ambiguous. Trimming pared 3 bases from V and 8 bases from J, leaving 10 bases between. The V gene's germline CDR1 is MNHNS and CDR2 SASEGT. The CDR3 is 12 amino acids. The CDR3 loop reads CASSESGGGYTF. CDR3 nucleotides: TGTGCCAGCAGTGAGTCGGGCGGGGGCTACACCTTC.

V is TRBV7-6 and J is TRBJ2-2; D perhaps matches TRBD1 (6 bases). V was cut by 5 bases and J by 4 bases, with 14 bases left in between. The germline CDR1 and CDR2 sequences are SGHVS and FNYEAQ. The CDR3 totals 15 residues. The CDR3 sequence: CASSPGWGPTGELFF. The CDR3 DNA reads TGTGCCAGCAGCCCCGGTTGGGGGCCCACCGGGGAGCTGTTTTTT. The variable domain in full, with the rest retrieved from reference TRBV7-6 and TRBJ2-2, is GAGVSQSPRYKVTKRGQDVALRCDPISGHVSLYWYRQALGQGPEFLTYFNYEAQQDKSGLPNDRFSAERPEGSISTLTIQRTEQRDSAMYRCASSPGWGPTGELFFGEGSRLTVL.

The J gene is TRBJ2-5, the V gene TRBV28; 7 nucleotides match TRBD1. This CDR3 region has 14 residues. Germline-derived CDR1 and CDR2 are MDHEN and SYDVKM. J lost 2 bases, V lost 5 bases, and 5 bases had no gene match. The CDR3 sequence is CASSLWDRQETQYF. The CDR3 bases are TGTGCCAGCAGTCTCTGGGACAGACAAGAGACCCAGTACTTC.

V and J are TRBV27 and TRBJ2-1; D is ambiguous. V lost 2 bases to trimming and J lost 6 bases, with 11 bases between them. The CDR3 covers 14 residues. CDR1 is MNHEY and CDR2 is SMNVEV in the germline V gene (reference sequence). This chain's CDR3 is CASSLIHSVNEQFF. CDR3 in DNA: TGTGCCAGCAGTTTAATCCACTCCGTCAATGAGCAGTTCTTC.

The rearrangement uses TRBV27 and TRBJ2-3; TRBD1 matches 7 bases. The CDR3 totals 15 residues. J gave up 4 bases and V 5 bases, and 9 bases lay outside the gene matches. Germline V gene lookup returns CDR1 MNHEY and CDR2 SMNVEV (reference sequence). CDR3 sequence (DNA): TGTGCCAGCAGTCTAGGGGGCCAAGGGCCAGATACGCAGTATTTT. Its protein product is CASSLGGQGPDTQYF.

The chain is built from TRBV5-4 and TRBJ2-1, with D possibly TRBD2 on 6 matching bases. V was cut by 0 bases and J by 5 bases, with 12 bases left in between. Germline lookup yields CDR1 SGHNT and CDR2 YYREEE (reference sequence). The CDR3 spans 15 residues. The CDR3 region is CASSLEASANNEQFF. The CDR3 DNA sequence: TGTGCCAGCAGCTTGGAGGCTAGCGCCAACAATGAGCAGTTCTTC. The full variable domain, rest sourced from reference TRBV5-4 and TRBJ2-1, is ETGVTQSPTHLIKTRGQQVTLRCSSQSGHNTVSWYQQALGQGPQFIFQYYREEENGRGNFPPRFSGLQFPNYSSELNVNALELDDSALYLCASSLEASANNEQFFGPGTRLTVL.

The chain links TRBV28 to TRBJ2-7; the D is unclear. CDR3 length: 14 residues. CDR1 is MDHEN and CDR2 is SYDVKM in the germline V gene. The ends were cut back, 2 bases at V and 3 bases at J, with 11 bases in the middle. CDR3 residues: CASSLGSPGYEQYF. Here the CDR3 DNA reads TGTGCCAGCAGTTTAGGCTCCCCGGGCTACGAGCAGTACTTC.

The genes are TRBV28 and TRBJ1-2; no clear D. The CDR3 loop spans 14 amino acids. With 2 bases removed from V and 4 bases from J, the gap between germline ends came to 11 bases. Germline V gene data show CDR1 as MDHEN and CDR2 as SYDVKM. For the CDR3, the DNA is TGTGCCAGCAGTTTAACCCGAACACTCTATGGCTACACCTTC. It encodes CASSLTRTLYGYTF.

This clone came up once. The chain recombines TRBV11-2 with TRBJ2-3; TRBD2 matches at 15 bases. Unmatched junction bases numbered 4, after V lost 4 bases and J lost 2 bases. The CDR3 totals 17 residues. Germline V gene lookup returns CDR1 SGHAT and CDR2 FQNNGV. CDR3 sequence: CASSSGTSGGNTDTQYF. CDR3 sequence (DNA): TGTGCCAGCAGCTCCGGGACTAGCGGGGGGAACACAGATACGCAGTATTTT.

The chain couples TRBV19 to TRBJ1-4; D might be TRBD1 (6 bases). V dropped 3 bases and J dropped 6 bases, with 14 bases sitting between them. CDR1 and CDR2 (germline): LNHDA, SQIVND (reference sequence). The CDR3 runs 15 residues. The CDR3 loop reads CASSILGQSHEKLFF. For the CDR3, the DNA is TGTGCCAGTAGTATTTTAGGACAGTCCCATGAAAAACTGTTTTTT. Supplemented by reference TRBV19 and TRBJ1-4, the full variable domain reads DGGITQSPKYLFRKEGQNVTLSCEQNLNHDAMYWYRQDPGQGLRLIYYSQIVNDFQKGDIAEGYSVSREKKESFPLTVTSAQKNPTAFYLCASSILGQSHEKLFFGSGTQLSVL.

This clone appeared a single time. Other nucleotide sequences in the sample specify the same CDR3. The CDR3 region is CASSLGNTGELFF. The CDR3 DNA reads TGTGCCAGCAGCTTAGGGAACACCGGGGAGCTGTTTTTT. The J gene is TRBJ2-2, the V gene TRBV5-4; D is ambiguous. Germline lookup yields CDR1 SGHNT and CDR2 YYREEE (reference sequence). The CDR3 extends over 13 amino acids. The ends were cut back, 2 bases at V and 1 base at J, with 3 bases in the middle.

V gene TRBV5-6 combines with J gene TRBJ1-1; maybe TRBD1 (6 bases). This CDR3 is built from 14 residues. Germline CDR1 reads SGHDT; CDR2 reads YYEEEE. V was trimmed by 6 bases and J by 2 bases, leaving 14 bases between them. The CDR3 sequence is CASNDRMSNTEAFF. CDR3 DNA sequence: TGTGCCAGCAACGACAGGATGTCTAACACTGAAGCTTTCTTT.

The chain couples TRBV7-2 to TRBJ2-7; no clear D. The germline V gene has CDR1 SGHTA and CDR2 FQGNSA. CDR3 length equals 15 residues. V was shortened by 5 bases and J by 5 bases, with 19 bases between the two germline ends. CDR3 sequence (DNA): TGTGCCAGCAGCCCGAGAGACCCCCTATCCGACGAGCAGTACTTC. Translation gives CASSPRDPLSDEQYF.